The clone carrying this T cell receptor (beta chain) occurred a few times. The CDR3 is 14 amino acids. V lost 4 bases, J lost 0 bases, and 10 bases lay in between. CDR1 is GTSNPN, CDR2 SVGIG, per germline (reference sequence). This sample is part of a study of cytomegalovirus exposure and HLA in healthy donors. The wider study: Unique TCRs from HLA-typed donors, 80 million to 90 million of them, were held in an early data release.

In the PCR, 60 Vbeta and 13 Jbeta primers were used. The protocol was immunoSEQ multiplex PCR, while the TCRdb copy is restricted to in-frame clones and leaves out a portion. The sample includes about 130,000 clones, 10% seen only once; the top ten take 4.6%. This TCR was sampled from a woman aged 18-29 years in good health and CMV-seropositive. The source material was PBMCs. The chain combines TRBV30 with TRBJ2-1; the D gene is possibly TRBD1 (5 bases). This CDR3 is CAWTTGSSYNEQFF. CDR3 nucleotide sequence: TGTGCCTGGACTACAGGTAGCTCCTACAATGAGCAGTTCTTC.